These T cell receptor beta chains were read from a single sample in a study of T cells in Graves' hyperthyroidism and ophthalmopathy. TCRdb passed the multiplex PCR reads through MiXCR, listing each CDR3 protein once. The repertoire holds 300,000 to 450,000 distinct CDR3 sequences, with approximately 15% as singletons. The sample comprised blood. Every receptor here comes from a woman in her twenties or thirties with Graves' hyperthyroidism. Both conserved end residues are trimmed from each CDR3.

V	CDR3
TRBV7-9	ASSSPSQRGIQETQY
TRBV12-3/TRBV12-4	ASSSRDRPTDTQY
TRBV28	ASTGTIDEQF
TRBV19	ASSRRGLAGEGEQY
TRBV2	ASSEEQGDQPQH
TRBV20-1	SALGTENYEQY
TRBV7-9	ASSLDGTGEQF
TRBV28	ASSLPGQVTSGANVLT
TRBV6-2/TRBV6-3	ASSYSSKVGTQPQH
TRBV7-9	ASSKGSDTQY
TRBV29-1	SVAKTGVEQY
TRBV28	ASSYRTGRYEQY
TRBV25-1	ASSKREFTYNEQF
TRBV28	ASSFWADGGTGELF
TRBV6-5	ASSYTQYQETQY
TRBV3-1	ASTVDPAAETQY
TRBV5-1	ASSTGTGYEQY
TRBV9	ASSKSGVLETQY
TRBV6-1	ASTVPYEQY
TRBV7-3	ASSRTSGLNTGELF
TRBV27	ASSSYRGYNSPLH
TRBV12-3/TRBV12-4	ASSYAFRSPLH
TRBV24-1	ATSDLVGGTDTQY
TRBV6-1	ASSEKVAWDSNYGYT
TRBV20-1	SAAGGKNYGYA